The clone carrying this T cell receptor beta chain was seen many times. What it binds is unknown. The length of the CDR3 is 15 residues. The J segment lost 4 bases and the V segment lost 7 bases, leaving 4 bases of the junction unmatched. Germline loops: CDR1 SNHLY, CDR2 FYNNEI. The data originate from a study of CD8 T cells in ankylosing spondylitis. General observations from the study: In ankylosing spondylitis patients, matched synovial fluid reportedly showed significant enrichment of disease-linked clones. Before this, some motif variants had been reported in reactive arthritis synovial fluid and blood.

MiXCR, applied by TCRdb to the 5' RACE reads, yields one record per CDR3 protein. The sample lists about 160,000 distinct CDR3 sequences, about 18% occurring once. This sequence joins TRBV2 and TRBJ2-2; the match to TRBD2 covers 12 bases. The source of this sequence is a male donor with ankylosing spondylitis or in good health (not recorded which). The sequencing sample was made of blood, either unsorted or a sorted T cell fraction (not recorded which). The CDR3 loop reads CASMLGLAGTGELFF. The DNA for the CDR3 is TGTGCCAGCATGCTGGGACTAGCGGGCACCGGGGAGCTGTTTTTT.